The rows below give T cell receptor beta chains drawn from one sample of a study of cytotoxic CD8 clonotypes in ibrutinib-treated CLL. Generated by immunoSEQ multiplex PCR, the TCRdb table keeps only in-frame clones and is missing some. The sample yields just under 70,000 clones, roughly two thirds seen once. Source: PBMCs, taken after 12 months of ibrutinib treatment. The source is a human donor with chronic lymphocytic leukemia. Each CDR3 is given with its conserved first and last residue. Fields, in order: J gene, V gene, clone size, D gene, CDR3 protein, CDR3 DNA. D genes are given only for firm matches. The size field is filled for only some rows; it gives once, few, many or a size class.

TRBJ1-1,TRBV7-6,NA,NA,CASSEGWQALNTEAFF,TGTGCCAGCAGTGAAGGGTGGCAGGCCCTGAACACTGAAGCTTTCTTT
TRBJ2-1,TRBV20-1,NA,TRBD1,CSAWGQGVQFF,TGCAGTGCTTGGGGACAGGGGGTGCAGTTCTTC
TRBJ2-5,TRBV25-1,NA,TRBD1,CASGWDRPGTQYF,TGTGCCAGCGGATGGGACAGGCCGGGGACCCAGTACTTC
TRBJ1-1,TRBV2,once,NA,CASSPNPAEAFF,TGTGCCAGCAGTCCAAACCCTGCTGAAGCTTTCTTT
TRBJ2-2,TRBV5-4,few,NA,CASSSPTVNTGELFF,TGTGCCAGCAGCTCCCCGACCGTTAACACCGGGGAGCTGTTTTTT
TRBJ2-7,TRBV20-1,NA,NA,CSARAGNEQYF,TGCAGTGCTAGAGCGGGGAACGAGCAGTACTTC
TRBJ2-5,TRBV7-9,NA,NA,CASSLSGGTQYF,TGTGCCAGCAGCTTATCCGGGGGGACCCAGTACTTC
TRBJ1-2,TRBV7-9,NA,NA,CASSLGGENGYTF,TGTGCCAGCAGCTTAGGCGGGGAGAATGGCTACACCTTC
TRBJ2-7,TRBV10-3,few,TRBD2,CATTGLAGDEQYF,TGTGCCACCACCGGGCTAGCGGGGGACGAGCAGTACTTC
TRBJ1-1,TRBV30,NA,NA,CAGKRTLRAFF,TGTGCCGGGAAGAGGACTCTTCGAGCTTTCTTT
TRBJ2-1,TRBV6-4,NA,TRBD2,CASSDGAGDNEQFF,TGTGCCAGCAGTGACGGAGCGGGGGACAATGAGCAGTTCTTC
TRBJ1-2,TRBV27,NA,NA,CASSSRLHRTYGYTF,TGTGCCAGCAGTTCTCGATTGCACAGGACCTATGGCTACACCTTC
TRBJ1-5,TRBV5-5,few,TRBD1,CASSFRDRVHQPQHF,TGTGCCAGCAGCTTCCGGGACAGGGTGCATCAGCCCCAGCATTTT
TRBJ2-2,TRBV28,NA,TRBD2,CASTPAGWNTGELFF,TGTGCCAGCACCCCAGCGGGATGGAACACCGGGGAGCTGTTTTTT
TRBJ1-4,TRBV5-4,few,TRBD1,CASSSRQGAPEKLFF,TGTGCCAGCAGCTCCCGACAGGGGGCGCCGGAAAAACTGTTTTTT
TRBJ2-2,TRBV15,NA,NA,CATSRDWSGSGELFF,TGTGCCACCAGCAGAGATTGGAGCGGGTCCGGGGAGCTGTTTTTT
TRBJ2-2,TRBV6-5,NA,TRBD1,CASSSQDRANGELFF,TGTGCCAGCAGTTCCCAGGACAGGGCAAACGGGGAGCTGTTTTTT
TRBJ2-7,TRBV7-8,NA,NA,CASSLETREQYF,TGTGCCAGCAGCTTAGAGACCCGCGAGCAGTACTTC
TRBJ1-6,TRBV18,NA,NA,CASSPESASVSPLHF,TGTGCCAGCTCACCCGAGTCAGCTTCGGTCTCACCCCTCCACTTT
TRBJ1-2,TRBV5-1,once,NA,CASSLGAQGDGGYTF,TGCGCCAGCAGCTTGGGTGCCCAGGGTGACGGTGGCTACACCTTC
TRBJ2-7,TRBV5-4,NA,TRBD1,CASSETGASSYEQYF,TGTGCCAGCAGCGAGACAGGGGCTTCCTCCTACGAGCAGTACTTC
TRBJ1-2,TRBV9,NA,TRBD1,CASSRTGGHLYTF,TGTGCCAGCAGCAGGACAGGGGGCCATCTCTACACCTTC
TRBJ1-2,TRBV19,NA,TRBD1,CASTNDRGFNYGYTF,TGTGCCAGTACTAACGACAGGGGGTTTAACTATGGCTACACCTTC
TRBJ2-2,TRBV18,NA,NA,CASFPAAVAGELFF,TGTGCCAGTTTCCCCGCGGCCGTGGCCGGGGAGCTGTTTTTT
TRBJ2-7,TRBV5-5,NA,NA,CASSARQYEQYF,TGTGCCAGCAGCGCCCGACAGTACGAGCAGTACTTC
TRBJ1-5,TRBV5-4,NA,TRBD1,CASSETGTAYSNQPQHF,TGTGCCAGCAGCGAGACCGGGACAGCATATAGCAATCAGCCCCAGCATTTT
TRBJ2-2,TRBV6-4,NA,NA,CASSDSIGAAGELFF,TGTGCCAGCAGTGACTCCATCGGGGCGGCCGGGGAGCTGTTTTTT
TRBJ1-4,TRBV18,NA,NA,CASSPGSEKLFF,TGTGCCAGCTCACCAGGGAGTGAAAAACTGTTTTTT
TRBJ2-1,TRBV9,once,NA,CASSVRQQRLDEQFF,TGTGCCAGCAGCGTAAGGCAGCAGAGGTTAGATGAGCAGTTCTTC
TRBJ1-4,TRBV5-1,few,TRBD1,CASNYGTGVEKLFF,TGCGCCAGCAACTACGGGACAGGGGTTGAAAAACTGTTTTTT
TRBJ2-3,TRBV7-9,NA,TRBD2,CASSSAGGRPDTQYF,TGTGCCAGCAGCTCAGCGGGGGGGCGCCCAGATACGCAGTATTTT
TRBJ2-1,TRBV9,NA,TRBD1,CASSSQGQGYNEQFF,TGTGCCAGCAGCTCCCAGGGACAGGGGTACAATGAGCAGTTCTTC
TRBJ1-4,TRBV10-3,NA,NA,CATAAGSNEKLFF,TGTGCTACGGCGGCGGGTAGCAATGAAAAACTGTTTTTT
TRBJ2-1,TRBV5-1,NA,TRBD2,CASSYGGGDNEQFF,TGCGCCAGCAGCTATGGCGGGGGGGACAATGAGCAGTTCTTC
TRBJ1-2,TRBV5-1,NA,TRBD1,CASSSGQGDSGYTF,TGCGCCAGCAGCTCGGGACAGGGGGATTCTGGCTACACCTTC
TRBJ1-1,TRBV7-2,NA,NA,CASSSFFPEAFF,TGTGCCAGCAGTTCTTTCTTCCCTGAAGCTTTCTTT
TRBJ2-7,TRBV7-2,NA,NA,CASSFDPSHEQYF,TGTGCCAGCAGCTTTGACCCGTCCCACGAGCAGTACTTC
TRBJ2-5,TRBV29-1,few,TRBD1,CSVGIRRSGTVRGETQYF,TGCAGCGTTGGGATCCGAAGGTCCGGGACAGTGAGGGGAGAGACCCAGTACTTC
TRBJ1-3,TRBV6-6,NA,NA,CASLPGTPSSGNTIYF,TGTGCCAGCCTTCCCGGGACACCGAGCTCTGGAAACACCATATATTTT
TRBJ2-7,TRBV7-6,NA,TRBD1,CASSAGQGAYEQYF,TGTGCCAGCAGCGCCGGACAGGGGGCCTACGAGCAGTACTTC
TRBJ1-2,TRBV19,few,NA,CASSPGGPGFFYGYTF,TGTGCCAGTAGCCCGGGGGGCCCCGGGTTCTTCTATGGCTACACCTTC
TRBJ2-2,TRBV5-5,NA,NA,CASSPGQTGWTGELFF,TGTGCCAGCAGCCCGGGACAAACAGGGTGGACCGGGGAGCTGTTTTTT
TRBJ1-1,TRBV6-5,NA,NA,CATGTDTEAFF,TGTGCCACCGGTACAGACACTGAAGCTTTCTTT
TRBJ1-6,TRBV13,NA,TRBD1,CASSSWTGSGSPLHF,TGTGCCAGCAGCTCTTGGACAGGTTCAGGTTCACCCCTCCACTTT
TRBJ2-5,TRBV5-1,NA,NA,CASSLEGRETQYF,TGCGCCAGCAGCTTGGAGGGTCGGGAGACCCAGTACTTC
TRBJ2-1,TRBV13,NA,TRBD1,CASSWAGGFYNEQFF,TGTGCCAGCAGCTGGGCAGGGGGCTTTTACAATGAGCAGTTCTTC
TRBJ1-3,TRBV7-2,NA,TRBD1,CASSIDRGPGNTIYF,TGTGCCAGCAGCATCGACAGGGGGCCTGGAAACACCATATATTTT
TRBJ2-7,TRBV9,NA,TRBD2,CASSPRGRAGSYEQYF,TGTGCCAGCAGCCCACGGGGGAGGGCGGGCTCCTACGAGCAGTACTTC
TRBJ2-7,TRBV5-1,few,TRBD2,CASSEGAGGLPYEQYF,TGCGCCAGCAGCGAAGGAGCGGGGGGCCTTCCCTACGAGCAGTACTTC
TRBJ2-7,TRBV27,NA,TRBD1,CASSSRQGSSYEQYF,TGTGCCAGCAGTTCTCGACAGGGTAGCTCCTACGAGCAGTACTTC